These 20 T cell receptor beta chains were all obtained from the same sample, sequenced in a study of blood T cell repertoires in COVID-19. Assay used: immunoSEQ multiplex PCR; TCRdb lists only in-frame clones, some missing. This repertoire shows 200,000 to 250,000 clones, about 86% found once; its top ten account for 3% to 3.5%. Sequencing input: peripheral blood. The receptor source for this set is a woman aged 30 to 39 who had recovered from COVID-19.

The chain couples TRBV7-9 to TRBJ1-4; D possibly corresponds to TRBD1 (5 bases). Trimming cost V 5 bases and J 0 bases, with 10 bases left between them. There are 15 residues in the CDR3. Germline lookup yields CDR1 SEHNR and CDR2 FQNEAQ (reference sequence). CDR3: CASSPRQSTNEKLFF. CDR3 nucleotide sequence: TGTGCCAGCAGCCCGCGACAGTCAACTAATGAAAAACTGTTTTTT.

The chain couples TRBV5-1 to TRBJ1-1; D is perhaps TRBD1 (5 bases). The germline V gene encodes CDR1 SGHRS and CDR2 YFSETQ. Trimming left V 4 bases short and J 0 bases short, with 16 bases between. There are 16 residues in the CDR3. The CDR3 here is CASSQIPGRMNTEAFF. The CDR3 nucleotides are TGCGCCAGCAGCCAAATCCCAGGGCGTATGAACACTGAAGCTTTCTTT.

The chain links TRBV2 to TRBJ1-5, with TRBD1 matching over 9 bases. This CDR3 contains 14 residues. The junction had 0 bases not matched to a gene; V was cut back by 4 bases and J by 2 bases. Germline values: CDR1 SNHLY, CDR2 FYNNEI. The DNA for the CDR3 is TGTGCCAGCAGTGGGACAGGGGGCAATCAGCCCCAGCATTTT. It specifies CASSGTGGNQPQHF. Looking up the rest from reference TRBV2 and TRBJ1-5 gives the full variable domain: EPEVTQTPSHQVTQMGQEVILRCVPISNHLYFYWYRQILGQKVEFLVSFYNNEISEKSEIFDDQFSVERPDGSNFTLKIRSTKLEDSAMYFCASSGTGGNQPQHFGDGTRLSIL.

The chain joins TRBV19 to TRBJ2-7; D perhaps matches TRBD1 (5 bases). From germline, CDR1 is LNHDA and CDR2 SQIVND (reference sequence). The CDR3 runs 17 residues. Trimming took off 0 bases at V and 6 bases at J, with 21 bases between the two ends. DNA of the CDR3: TGTGCCAGTAGTATAGATCTGGAGCAGGGCTTCGGCGGCGAGCAGTACTTC. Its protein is CASSIDLEQGFGGEQYF.

The CDR3 protein is CAGLAPGGREQYF. The DNA of the CDR3 is TGTGCCGGTCTAGCTCCAGGGGGCAGGGAGCAGTACTTC. This chain connects TRBV30 to TRBJ2-7; 8 bases are shared with TRBD1. The CDR3 spans 13 residues. Germline loops: CDR1 GTSNPN, CDR2 SVGIG (reference sequence). J gave up 7 bases and V 8 bases, and 13 bases lay outside the gene matches.

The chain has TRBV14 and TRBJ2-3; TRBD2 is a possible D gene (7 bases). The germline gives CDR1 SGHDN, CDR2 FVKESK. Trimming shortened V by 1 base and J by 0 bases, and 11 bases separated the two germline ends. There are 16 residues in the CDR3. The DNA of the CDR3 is TGTGCCAGCAGCCAAGGAGGGGGGGGGAGCACAGATACGCAGTATTTT. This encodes CASSQGGGGSTDTQYF.

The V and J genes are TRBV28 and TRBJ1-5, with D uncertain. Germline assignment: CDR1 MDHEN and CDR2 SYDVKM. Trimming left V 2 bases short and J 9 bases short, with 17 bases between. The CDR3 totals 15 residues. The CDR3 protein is CASSLAPSGTSPQHF. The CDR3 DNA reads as TGTGCCAGCAGTTTAGCTCCCAGCGGTACGTCGCCCCAGCATTTT.

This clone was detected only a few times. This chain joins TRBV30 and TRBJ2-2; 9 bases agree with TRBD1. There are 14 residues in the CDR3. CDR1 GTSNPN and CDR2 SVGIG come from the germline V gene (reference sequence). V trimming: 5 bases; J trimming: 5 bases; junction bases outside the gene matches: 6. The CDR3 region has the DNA TGTGCCTGGGTACCGGGACAGGGAACCGGGGAGCTGTTTTTT. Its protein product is CAWVPGQGTGELFF.

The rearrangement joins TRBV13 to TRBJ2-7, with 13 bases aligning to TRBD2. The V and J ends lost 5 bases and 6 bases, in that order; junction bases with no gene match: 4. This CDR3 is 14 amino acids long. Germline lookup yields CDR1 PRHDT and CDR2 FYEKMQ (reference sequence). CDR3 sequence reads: CASSVTSGRLEQYF. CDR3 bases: TGTGCCAGCAGCGTGACTAGCGGGAGGCTCGAGCAGTACTTC.

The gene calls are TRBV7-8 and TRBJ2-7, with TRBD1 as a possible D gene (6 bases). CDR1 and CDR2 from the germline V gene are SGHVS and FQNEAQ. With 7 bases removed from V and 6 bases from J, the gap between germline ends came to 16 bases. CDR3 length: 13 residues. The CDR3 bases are TGTGCCAGCACTCAGGGGTACTCAGGCGAGCAGTACTTC. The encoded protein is CASTQGYSGEQYF.

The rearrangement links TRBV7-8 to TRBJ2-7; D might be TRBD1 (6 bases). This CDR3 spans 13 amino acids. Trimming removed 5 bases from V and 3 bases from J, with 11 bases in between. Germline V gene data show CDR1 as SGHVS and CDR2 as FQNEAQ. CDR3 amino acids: CASSRDKFYEQYF. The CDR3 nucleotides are TGTGCCAGCAGCCGGGACAAATTCTACGAGCAGTACTTC.

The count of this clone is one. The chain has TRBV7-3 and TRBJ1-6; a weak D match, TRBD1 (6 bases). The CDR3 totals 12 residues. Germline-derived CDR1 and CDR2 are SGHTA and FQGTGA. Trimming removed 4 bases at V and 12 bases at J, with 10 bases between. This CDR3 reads CASSSRGRPLHF. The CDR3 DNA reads TGTGCCAGCAGCTCCAGGGGCAGACCCCTCCACTTT.

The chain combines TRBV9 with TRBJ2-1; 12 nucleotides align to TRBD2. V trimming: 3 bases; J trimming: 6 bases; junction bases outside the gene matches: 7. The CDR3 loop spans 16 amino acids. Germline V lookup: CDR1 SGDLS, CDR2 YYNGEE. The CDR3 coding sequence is TGTGCCAGCAGCGGCTCTAGCGGGAGGGCCCCCAATGAGCAGTTCTTC. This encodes CASSGSSGRAPNEQFF. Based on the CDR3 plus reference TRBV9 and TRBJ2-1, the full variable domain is DSGVTQTPKHLITATGQRVTLRCSPRSGDLSVYWYQQSLDQGLQFLIQYYNGEERAKGNILERFSAQQFPDLHSELNLSSLELGDSALYFCASSGSSGRAPNEQFFGPGTRLTVL.

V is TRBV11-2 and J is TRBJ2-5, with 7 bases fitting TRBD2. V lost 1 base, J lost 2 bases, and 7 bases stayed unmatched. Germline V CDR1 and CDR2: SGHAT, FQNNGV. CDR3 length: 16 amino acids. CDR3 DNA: TGTGCCAGCAGCTTAGCGCCTAGCGGAGGTCAAGAGACCCAGTACTTC. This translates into CASSLAPSGGQETQYF.

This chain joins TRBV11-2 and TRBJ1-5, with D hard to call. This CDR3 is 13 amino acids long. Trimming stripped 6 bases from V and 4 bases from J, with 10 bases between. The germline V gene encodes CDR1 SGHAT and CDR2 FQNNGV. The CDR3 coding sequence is TGTGCCAGCAGTCCCGAGCCAAATCAGCCCCAGCATTTT. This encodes CASSPEPNQPQHF.

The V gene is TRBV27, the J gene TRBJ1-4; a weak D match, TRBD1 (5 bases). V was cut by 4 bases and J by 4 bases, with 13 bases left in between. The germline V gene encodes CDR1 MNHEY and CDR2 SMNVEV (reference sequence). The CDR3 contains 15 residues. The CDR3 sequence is CASSSSGGINEKLFF. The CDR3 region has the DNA TGTGCCAGCAGTTCCTCCGGGGGAATTAATGAAAAACTGTTTTTT. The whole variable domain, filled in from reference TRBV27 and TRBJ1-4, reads EAQVTQNPRYLITVTGKKLTVTCSQNMNHEYMSWYRQDPGLGLRQIYYSMNVEVTDKGDVPEGYKVSRKEKRNFPLILESPSPNQTSLYFCASSSSGGINEKLFFGSGTQLSVL.

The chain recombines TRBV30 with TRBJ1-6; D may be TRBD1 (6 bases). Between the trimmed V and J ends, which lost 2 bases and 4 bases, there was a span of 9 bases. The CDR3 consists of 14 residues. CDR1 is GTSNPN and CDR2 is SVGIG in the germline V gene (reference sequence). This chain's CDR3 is CAWSTDSYNSPLHF. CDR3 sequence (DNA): TGTGCCTGGAGTACGGACAGTTATAATTCACCCCTCCACTTT.

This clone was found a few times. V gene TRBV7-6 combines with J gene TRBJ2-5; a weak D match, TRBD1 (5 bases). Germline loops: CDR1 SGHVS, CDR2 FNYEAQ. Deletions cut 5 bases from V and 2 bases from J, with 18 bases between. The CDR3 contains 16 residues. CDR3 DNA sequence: TGTGCCAGCAGCCAACAGGAGAGTCTCCGTCAAGAGACCCAGTACTTC. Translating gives CASSQQESLRQETQYF.

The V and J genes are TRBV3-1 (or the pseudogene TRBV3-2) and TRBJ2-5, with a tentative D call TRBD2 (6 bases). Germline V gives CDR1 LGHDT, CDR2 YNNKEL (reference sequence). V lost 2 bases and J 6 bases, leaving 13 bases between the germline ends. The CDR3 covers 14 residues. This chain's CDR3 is CASSQRETVKTQYF. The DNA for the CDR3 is TGTGCCAGCAGCCAACGGGAGACGGTTAAGACCCAGTACTTC.

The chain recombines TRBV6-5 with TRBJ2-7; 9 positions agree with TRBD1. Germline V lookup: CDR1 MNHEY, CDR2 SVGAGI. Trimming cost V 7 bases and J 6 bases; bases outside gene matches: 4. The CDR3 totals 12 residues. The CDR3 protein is CASTTTGGEQYF. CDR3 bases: TGTGCCAGCACCACGACAGGGGGCGAGCAGTACTTC.